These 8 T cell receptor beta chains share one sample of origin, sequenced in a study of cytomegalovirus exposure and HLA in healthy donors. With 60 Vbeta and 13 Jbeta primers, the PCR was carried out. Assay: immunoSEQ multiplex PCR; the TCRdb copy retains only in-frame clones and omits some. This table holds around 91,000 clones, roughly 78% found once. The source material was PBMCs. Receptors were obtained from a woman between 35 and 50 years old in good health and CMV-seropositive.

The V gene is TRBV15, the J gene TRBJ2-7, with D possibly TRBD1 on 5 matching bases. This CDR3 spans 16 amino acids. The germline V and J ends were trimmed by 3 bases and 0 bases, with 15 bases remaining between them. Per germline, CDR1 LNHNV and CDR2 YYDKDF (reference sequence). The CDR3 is CATSRARATASYEQYF. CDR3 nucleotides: TGTGCCACCAGCAGGGCCAGGGCAACCGCCTCCTACGAGCAGTACTTC.

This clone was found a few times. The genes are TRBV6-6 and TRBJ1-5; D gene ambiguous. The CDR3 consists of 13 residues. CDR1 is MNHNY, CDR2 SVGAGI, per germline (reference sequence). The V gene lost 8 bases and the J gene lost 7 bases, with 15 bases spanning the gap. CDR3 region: CASQGGVGQPQHF. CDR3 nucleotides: TGTGCCAGCCAAGGCGGGGTTGGGCAGCCCCAGCATTTT.

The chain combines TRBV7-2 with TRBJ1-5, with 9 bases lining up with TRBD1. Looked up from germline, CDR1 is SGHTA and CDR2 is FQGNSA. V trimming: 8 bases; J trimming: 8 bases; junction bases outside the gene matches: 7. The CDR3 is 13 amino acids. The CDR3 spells CASGTGQTEPQHF. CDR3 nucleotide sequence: TGTGCCAGCGGGACAGGGCAAACCGAGCCCCAGCATTTT.

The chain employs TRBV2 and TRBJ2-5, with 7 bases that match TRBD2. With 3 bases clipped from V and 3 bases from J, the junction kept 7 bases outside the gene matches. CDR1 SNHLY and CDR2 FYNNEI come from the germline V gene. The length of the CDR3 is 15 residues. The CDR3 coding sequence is TGTGCCAGCAGTGAGGTATTTGCGGGAGAAGAGACCCAGTACTTC. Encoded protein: CASSEVFAGEETQYF.

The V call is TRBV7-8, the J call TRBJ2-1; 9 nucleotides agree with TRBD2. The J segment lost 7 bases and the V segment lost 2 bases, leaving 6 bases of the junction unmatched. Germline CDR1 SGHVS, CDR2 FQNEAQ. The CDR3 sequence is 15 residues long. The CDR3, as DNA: TGTGCCAGCAGCTTAATGTCGGGACTAGCAAATGAGCAGTTCTTC. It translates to CASSLMSGLANEQFF. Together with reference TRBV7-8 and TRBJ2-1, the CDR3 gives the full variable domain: GAGVSQSPRYKVAKRGQDVALRCDPISGHVSLFWYQQALGQGPEFLTYFQNEAQLDKSGLPSDRFFAERPEGSVSTLKIQRTQQEDSAVYLCASSLMSGLANEQFFGPGTRLTVL.

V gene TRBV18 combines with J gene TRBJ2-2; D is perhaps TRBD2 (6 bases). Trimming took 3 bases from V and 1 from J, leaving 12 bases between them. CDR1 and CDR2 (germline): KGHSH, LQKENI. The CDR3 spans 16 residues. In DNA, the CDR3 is TGTGCCAGCTCACCGCTACTGGGAGGGAACACCGGGGAGCTGTTTTTT. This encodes CASSPLLGGNTGELFF.

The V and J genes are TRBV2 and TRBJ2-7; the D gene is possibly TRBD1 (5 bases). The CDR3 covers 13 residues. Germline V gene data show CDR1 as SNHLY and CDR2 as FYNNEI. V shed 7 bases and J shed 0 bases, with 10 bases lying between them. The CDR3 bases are TGTGCCAGCAACGTAGACAGCTCCTACGAGCAGTACTTC. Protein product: CASNVDSSYEQYF. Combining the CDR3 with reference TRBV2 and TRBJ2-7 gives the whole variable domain EPEVTQTPSHQVTQMGQEVILRCVPISNHLYFYWYRQILGQKVEFLVSFYNNEISEKSEIFDDQFSVERPDGSNFTLKIRSTKLEDSAMYFCASNVDSSYEQYFGPGTRLTVT.

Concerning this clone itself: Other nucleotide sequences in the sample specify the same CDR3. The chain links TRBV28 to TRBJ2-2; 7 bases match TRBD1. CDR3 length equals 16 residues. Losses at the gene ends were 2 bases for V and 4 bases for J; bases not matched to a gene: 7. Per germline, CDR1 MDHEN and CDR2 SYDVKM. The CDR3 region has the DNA TGTGCCAGCAGTTTAGGAGGACAGGTGCTCACCGGGGAGCTGTTTTTT. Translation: CASSLGGQVLTGELFF. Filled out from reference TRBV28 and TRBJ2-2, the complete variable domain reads DVKVTQSSRYLVKRTGEKVFLECVQDMDHENMFWYRQDPGLGLRLIYFSYDVKMKEKGDIPEGYSVSREKKERFSLILESASTNQTSMYLCASSLGGQVLTGELFFGEGSRLTVL.